A single sample gave rise to the 14 T cell receptor beta chains below, sequenced in a study of monozygotic twins with inflammatory bowel disease. From its re-call of the 5' RACE reads, TCRdb lists each CDR3 protein once, without DNA. The sample has more than 300,000 distinct CDR3 sequences, and its top ten clones hold roughly 5.8%. Sequenced: blood. These receptors were obtained from a human donor with ulcerative colitis or Crohn's disease, or a healthy co-twin of an affected twin (not recorded which).

The rearrangement joins TRBV7-8 to TRBJ1-5; TCRdb proposes TRBD1, but this gene call is untestable without DNA. The CDR3 covers 15 residues. Germline-derived CDR1 and CDR2 are SGHVS and FQNEAQ. CDR3 sequence reads: CASSFLREPNQPQHF.

The rearrangement links TRBV19 to TRBJ2-4; TCRdb designates TRBD1, a call that cannot be tested without DNA. CDR1 and CDR2 from the germline V gene are LNHDA and SQIVND (reference sequence). This CDR3 has 15 residues. This chain's CDR3 is CASSNAGQGLNIQYF.

The V and J genes are TRBV6-1 and TRBJ2-7. The CDR3 is made up of 15 amino acids. Germline V lookup: CDR1 MNHNS, CDR2 SASEGT. The CDR3 is CASIRAPTRNYEQYF.

This chain links TRBV7-2 with TRBJ1-1; the TRBD1 assignment by TCRdb is unverifiable without DNA. This CDR3 contains 14 residues. The germline CDR1 and CDR2 sequences are SGHTA and FQGNSA. CDR3 in amino acids: CASRGPTMNTEAFF.

V is TRBV7-9 and J is TRBJ1-6; TCRdb gives TRBD1 as the D gene, but with no DNA this cannot be confirmed. CDR1 and CDR2 from the germline V gene are SEHNR and FQNEAQ (reference sequence). The CDR3 extends over 14 amino acids. This CDR3 reads CASSPDIVNSPLHF.

The rearrangement joins TRBV7-6 to TRBJ2-1. CDR3 length: 17 residues. Germline-derived CDR1 and CDR2 are SGHVS and FNYEAQ. The CDR3 protein is CASSLAGQVVKDNEQFF.

The rearrangement joins TRBV11-3 to TRBJ2-5; TCRdb selects TRBD1, and the lack of DNA leaves this call unchecked. Germline V gene sequence: CDR1 SGHNT, CDR2 YENEEA. The length of the CDR3 is 14 residues. The CDR3 region is CASSPGTGQETQYF.

The chain uses TRBV5-5 and TRBJ2-7; TCRdb calls TRBD1, which cannot be checked without DNA. The germline V gene encodes CDR1 SGHKS and CDR2 YYEKEE (reference sequence). The CDR3 is made up of 15 amino acids. CDR3 in amino acids: CASSTGQGKGGEQYF.

CDR3 protein: CASSLASGGSKALNTGELFF. This rearrangement joins TRBV7-2 to TRBJ2-2; TCRdb lists TRBD2, though no DNA is available to test this call. CDR1 is SGHTA and CDR2 is FQGNSA in the germline V gene. This CDR3 spans 20 amino acids. Using reference TRBV7-2 and TRBJ2-2 for the parts outside the CDR3, the full variable domain is GAGVSQSPSNKVTEKGKDVELRCDPISGHTALYWYRQSLGQGLEFLIYFQGNSAPDKSGLPSDRFSAERTGGSVSTLTIQRTQQEDSAVYLCASSLASGGSKALNTGELFFGEGSRLTVL.

V is TRBV4-3 and J is TRBJ1-1; as DNA is missing, the TRBD1 call by TCRdb cannot be tested. In germline, CDR1 is LGHNA, CDR2 YSLEER. The CDR3 length is 14 residues. The CDR3 sequence: CASSQQQGLGEAFF.

The CDR3 sequence is CSVEGFGSSYEQYF. The chain combines TRBV29-1 with TRBJ2-7. The CDR3 runs 14 residues. Germline values: CDR1 SQVTM, CDR2 ANQGSEA.

J is TRBJ2-2 and V is TRBV28. Germline V gives CDR1 MDHEN, CDR2 SYDVKM. The CDR3 spans 13 residues. This CDR3 reads CASGSNPSRELFF.

The chain carries TRBV20-1 and TRBJ2-7. The CDR3 has 15 amino acids. Germline CDR1 DFQATT, CDR2 SNEGSKA (reference sequence). The CDR3 reads CSARIALAGLYEQYF.

The chain combines TRBV5-1 with TRBJ1-5; the D call of TRBD1 rests on TCRdb alone, since no DNA is present to check it. The CDR3 covers 15 residues. CDR1 is SGHRS and CDR2 is YFSETQ in the germline V gene. The CDR3 protein is CASSLEGTANQPQHF.